The clone carrying this T cell receptor (beta chain) was recorded a few times. These data originate in a study of blood T cell repertoires in COVID-19. The CDR3 is made up of 18 amino acids. The germline V gene encodes CDR1 MNHEY and CDR2 SVGEGT. V lost 2 bases and J lost 2; bases outside the gene matches: 11. Generated by immunoSEQ multiplex PCR, the TCRdb table keeps only in-frame clones and is missing some. The table lists about 170,000 clones, approximately 85% of them singletons. This chain links TRBV6-2 or TRBV6-3 with TRBJ2-3; 9 nucleotides agree with TRBD2. This clonotype originated in a man between 60 and 75 years old who had recovered from COVID-19. Sequencing was carried out using peripheral blood. CDR3 region: CASSYLAGGRRDTDTQYF. The CDR3 nucleotides are TGTGCCAGCAGTTACCTGGCGGGGGGGCGTAGGGACACAGATACGCAGTATTTT.